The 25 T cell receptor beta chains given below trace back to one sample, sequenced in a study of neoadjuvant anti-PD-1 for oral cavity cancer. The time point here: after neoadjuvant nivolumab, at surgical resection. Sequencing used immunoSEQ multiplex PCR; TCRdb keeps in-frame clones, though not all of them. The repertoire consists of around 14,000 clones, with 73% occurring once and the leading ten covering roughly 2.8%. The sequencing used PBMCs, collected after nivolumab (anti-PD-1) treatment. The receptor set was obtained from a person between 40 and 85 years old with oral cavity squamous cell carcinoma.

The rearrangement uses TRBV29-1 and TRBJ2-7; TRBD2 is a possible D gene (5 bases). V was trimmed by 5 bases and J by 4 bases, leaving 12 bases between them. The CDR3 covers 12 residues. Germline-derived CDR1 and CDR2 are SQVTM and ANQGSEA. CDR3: CSVRNGGYEQYF. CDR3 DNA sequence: TGCAGCGTTAGGAACGGCGGGTACGAGCAGTACTTC.

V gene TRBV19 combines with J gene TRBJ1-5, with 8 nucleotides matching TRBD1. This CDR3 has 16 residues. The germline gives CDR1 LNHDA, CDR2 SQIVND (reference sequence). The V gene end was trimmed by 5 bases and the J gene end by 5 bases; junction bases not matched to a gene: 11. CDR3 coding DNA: TGTGCCAGTAGTCGAGTCCTCGACAGGGGATATCAGCCCCAGCATTTT. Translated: CASSRVLDRGYQPQHF.

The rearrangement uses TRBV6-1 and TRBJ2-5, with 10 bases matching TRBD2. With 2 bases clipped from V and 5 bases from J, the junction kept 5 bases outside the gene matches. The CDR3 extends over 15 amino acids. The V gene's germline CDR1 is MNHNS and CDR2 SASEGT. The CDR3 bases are TGTGCCAGCAGTGAAACGCTTAGCGGGAGGGAGACCCAGTACTTC. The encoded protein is CASSETLSGRETQYF.

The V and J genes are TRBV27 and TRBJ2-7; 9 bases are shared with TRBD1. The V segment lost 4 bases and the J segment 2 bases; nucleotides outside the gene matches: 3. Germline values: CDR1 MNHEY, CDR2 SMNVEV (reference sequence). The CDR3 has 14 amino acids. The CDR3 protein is CASSSGTGPYEQYF. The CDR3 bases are TGTGCCAGCAGTTCAGGGACAGGGCCCTACGAGCAGTACTTC.

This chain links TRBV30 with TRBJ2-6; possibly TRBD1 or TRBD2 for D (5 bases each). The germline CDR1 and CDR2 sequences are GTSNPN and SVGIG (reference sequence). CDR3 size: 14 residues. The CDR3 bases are TGTGTTACTGGGGGTAGCTCTGGGGCCAACGTCCTGACTTTC. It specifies CVTGGSSGANVLTF.

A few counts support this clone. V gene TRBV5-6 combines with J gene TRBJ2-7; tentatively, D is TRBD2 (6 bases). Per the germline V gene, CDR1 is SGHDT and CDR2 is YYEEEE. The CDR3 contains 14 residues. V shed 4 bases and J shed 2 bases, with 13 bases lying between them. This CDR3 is CASSPRTNAYEQYF. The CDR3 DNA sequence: TGTGCCAGCAGCCCAAGGACTAACGCCTACGAGCAGTACTTC. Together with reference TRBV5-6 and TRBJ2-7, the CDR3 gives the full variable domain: DAGVTQSPTHLIKTRGQQVTLRCSPKSGHDTVSWYQQALGQGPQFIFQYYEEEERQRGNFPDRFSGHQFPNYSSELNVNALLLGDSALYLCASSPRTNAYEQYFGPGTRLTVT.

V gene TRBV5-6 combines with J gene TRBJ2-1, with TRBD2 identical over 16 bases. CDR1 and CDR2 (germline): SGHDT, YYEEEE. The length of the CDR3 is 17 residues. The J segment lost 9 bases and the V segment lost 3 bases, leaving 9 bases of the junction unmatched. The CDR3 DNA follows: TGTGCCAGCAGCTGGGGGGGACTAGCGGGAGGGATGGGTGAGCAGTTCTTC. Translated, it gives CASSWGGLAGGMGEQFF.

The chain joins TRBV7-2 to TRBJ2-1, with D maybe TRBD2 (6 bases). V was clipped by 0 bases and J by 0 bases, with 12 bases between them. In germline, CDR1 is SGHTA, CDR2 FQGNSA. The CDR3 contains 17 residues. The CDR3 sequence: CASSLAFGGASYNEQFF. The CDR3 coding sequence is TGTGCCAGCAGCTTAGCCTTCGGAGGGGCCTCCTACAATGAGCAGTTCTTC.

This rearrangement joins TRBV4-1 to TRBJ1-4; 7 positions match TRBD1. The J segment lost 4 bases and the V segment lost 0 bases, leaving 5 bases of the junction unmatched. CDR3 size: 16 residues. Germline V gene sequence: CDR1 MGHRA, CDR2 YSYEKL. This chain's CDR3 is CASSQDPGQLNEKLFF. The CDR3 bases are TGCGCCAGCAGCCAAGATCCGGGACAGCTTAATGAAAAACTGTTTTTT.

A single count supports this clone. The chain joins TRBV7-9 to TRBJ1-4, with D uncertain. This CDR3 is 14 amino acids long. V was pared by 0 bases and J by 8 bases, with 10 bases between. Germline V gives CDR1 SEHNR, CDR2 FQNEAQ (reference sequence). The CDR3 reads CASSLATAGEKLFF. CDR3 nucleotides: TGTGCCAGCAGCTTAGCGACGGCTGGGGAAAAACTGTTTTTT.

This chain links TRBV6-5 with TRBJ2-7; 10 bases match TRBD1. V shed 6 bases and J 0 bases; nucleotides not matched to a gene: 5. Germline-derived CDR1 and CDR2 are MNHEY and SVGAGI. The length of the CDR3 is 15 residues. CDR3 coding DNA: TGTGCCAGCAGCTACCGGGACAGGGGCTCCTACGAGCAGTACTTC. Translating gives CASSYRDRGSYEQYF.

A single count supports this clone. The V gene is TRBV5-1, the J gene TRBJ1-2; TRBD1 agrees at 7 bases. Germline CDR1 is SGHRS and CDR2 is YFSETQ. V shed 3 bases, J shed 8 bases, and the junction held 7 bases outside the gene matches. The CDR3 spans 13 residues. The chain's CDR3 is CASSSTGDRGYTF. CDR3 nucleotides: TGCGCCAGCAGCTCTACAGGGGATAGGGGCTACACCTTC.

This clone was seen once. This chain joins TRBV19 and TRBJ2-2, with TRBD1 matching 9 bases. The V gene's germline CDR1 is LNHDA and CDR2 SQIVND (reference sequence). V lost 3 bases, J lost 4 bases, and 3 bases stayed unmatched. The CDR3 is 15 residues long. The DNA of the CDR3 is TGTGCCAGTAGTATCGGGGGACAGGGCACCGGGGAGCTGTTTTTT. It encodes CASSIGGQGTGELFF.

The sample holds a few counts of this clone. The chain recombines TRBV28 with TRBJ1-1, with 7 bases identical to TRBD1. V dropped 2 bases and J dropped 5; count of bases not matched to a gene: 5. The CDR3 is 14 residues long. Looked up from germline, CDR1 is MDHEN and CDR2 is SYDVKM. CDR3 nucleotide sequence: TGTGCCAGCAGTTTACACAGACAGGGAACTGAAGCTTTCTTT. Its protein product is CASSLHRQGTEAFF. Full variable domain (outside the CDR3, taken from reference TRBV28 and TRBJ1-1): DVKVTQSSRYLVKRTGEKVFLECVQDMDHENMFWYRQDPGLGLRLIYFSYDVKMKEKGDIPEGYSVSREKKERFSLILESASTNQTSMYLCASSLHRQGTEAFFGQGTRLTVV.

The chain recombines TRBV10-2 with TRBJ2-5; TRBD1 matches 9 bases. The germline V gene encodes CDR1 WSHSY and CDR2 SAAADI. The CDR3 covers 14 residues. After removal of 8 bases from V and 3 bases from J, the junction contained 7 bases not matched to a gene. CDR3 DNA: TGCGCCAGCCGGGGGACAGGGACCGAAGAGACCCAGTACTTC. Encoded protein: CASRGTGTEETQYF.

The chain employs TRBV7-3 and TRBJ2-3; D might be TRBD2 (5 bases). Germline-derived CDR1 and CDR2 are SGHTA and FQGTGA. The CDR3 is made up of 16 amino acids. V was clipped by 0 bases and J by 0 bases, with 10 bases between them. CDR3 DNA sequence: TGTGCCAGCAGCTTAACGTACCAGCGGAGCACAGATACGCAGTATTTT. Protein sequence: CASSLTYQRSTDTQYF.

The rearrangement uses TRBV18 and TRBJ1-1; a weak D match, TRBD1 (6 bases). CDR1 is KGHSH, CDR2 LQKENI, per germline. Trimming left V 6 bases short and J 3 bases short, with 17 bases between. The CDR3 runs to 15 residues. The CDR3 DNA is TGTGCCAGCTCGGGGGCAGGGGTCCCTGACACTGAAGCTTTCTTT. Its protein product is CASSGAGVPDTEAFF.

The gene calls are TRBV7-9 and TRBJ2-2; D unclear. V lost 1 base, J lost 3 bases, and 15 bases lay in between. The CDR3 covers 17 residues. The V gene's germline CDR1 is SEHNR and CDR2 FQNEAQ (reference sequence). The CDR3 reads CASSLGSLSRYTGELFF. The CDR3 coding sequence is TGTGCCAGCAGCTTAGGCTCCCTTTCCCGGTACACCGGGGAGCTGTTTTTT. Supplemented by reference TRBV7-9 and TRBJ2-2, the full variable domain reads DTGVSQNPRHKITKRGQNVTFRCDPISEHNRLYWYRQTLGQGPEFLTYFQNEAQLEKSRLLSDRFSAERPKGSFSTLEIQRTEQGDSAMYLCASSLGSLSRYTGELFFGEGSRLTVL.

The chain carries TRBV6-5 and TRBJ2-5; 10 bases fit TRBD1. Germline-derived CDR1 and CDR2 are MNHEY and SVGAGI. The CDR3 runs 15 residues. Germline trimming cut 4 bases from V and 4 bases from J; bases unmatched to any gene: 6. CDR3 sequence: CASSSRGQGGETQYF. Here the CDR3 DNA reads TGTGCCAGCAGTTCTCGAGGACAGGGGGGAGAGACCCAGTACTTC.

CDR3 sequence: CASSPPLIAGGRVTDTQYF. CDR3 coding DNA: TGTGCCAGCAGTCCCCCTCTTATAGCGGGAGGGCGCGTCACAGATACGCAGTATTTT. This rearrangement joins TRBV28 to TRBJ2-3; 11 bases are a match to TRBD2. Germline-derived CDR1 and CDR2 are MDHEN and SYDVKM. The CDR3 sequence is 19 residues long. V dropped 5 bases and J dropped 2; count of bases not matched to a gene: 15.

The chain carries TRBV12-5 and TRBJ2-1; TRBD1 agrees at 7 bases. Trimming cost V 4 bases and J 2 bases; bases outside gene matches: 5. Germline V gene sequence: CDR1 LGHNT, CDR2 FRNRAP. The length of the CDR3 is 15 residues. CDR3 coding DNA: TGTGCTAGTGGTTCGACAGGGCGGACCTACAATGAGCAGTTCTTC. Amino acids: CASGSTGRTYNEQFF.

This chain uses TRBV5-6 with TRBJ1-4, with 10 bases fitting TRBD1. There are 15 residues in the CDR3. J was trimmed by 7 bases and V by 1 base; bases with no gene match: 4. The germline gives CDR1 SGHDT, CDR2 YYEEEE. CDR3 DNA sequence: TGTGCCAGCAGCTTGCCGGGACAGGGGACTGAAAAACTGTTTTTT. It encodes CASSLPGQGTEKLFF.

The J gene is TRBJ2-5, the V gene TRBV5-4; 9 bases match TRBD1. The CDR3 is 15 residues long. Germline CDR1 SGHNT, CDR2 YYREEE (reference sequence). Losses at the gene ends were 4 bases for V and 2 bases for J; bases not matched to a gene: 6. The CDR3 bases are TGTGCCAGCAGCCGGGGGACAGGGTCTCAAGAGACCCAGTACTTC. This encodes CASSRGTGSQETQYF. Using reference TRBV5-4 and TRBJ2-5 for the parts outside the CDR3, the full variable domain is ETGVTQSPTHLIKTRGQQVTLRCSSQSGHNTVSWYQQALGQGPQFIFQYYREEENGRGNFPPRFSGLQFPNYSSELNVNALELDDSALYLCASSRGTGSQETQYFGPGTRLLVL.

The CDR3 DNA follows: TGCGCCAGCAGCCCGGTAGGGGTTCGTATGGATGGCTACACCTTC. Translating gives CASSPVGVRMDGYTF. The chain combines TRBV5-1 with TRBJ1-2, with TRBD1 as a possible D gene (5 bases). This CDR3 is built from 15 residues. Germline CDR1 and CDR2: SGHRS and YFSETQ. V gave up 4 bases and J gave up 6 bases, with 19 bases separating them.

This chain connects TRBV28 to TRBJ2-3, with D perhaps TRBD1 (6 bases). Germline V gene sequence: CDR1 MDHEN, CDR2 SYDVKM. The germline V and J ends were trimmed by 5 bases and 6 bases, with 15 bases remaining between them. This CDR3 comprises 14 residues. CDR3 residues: CASSEGNRGDTQYF. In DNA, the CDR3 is TGTGCCAGCAGTGAGGGTAATAGGGGGGATACGCAGTATTTT.